This record concerns one T cell receptor (beta chain) sequence. The germline V gene has CDR1 DFQATT and CDR2 SNEGSKA (reference sequence). The V end lost 3 bases, the J end lost 0 bases, and 6 bases lay between the germline ends. CDR3 length: 13 amino acids. This sample is part of a study of Graves' ophthalmopathy and Graves' hyperthyroidism. RNA transcripts provided the template for amplifying TCR beta CDR3 regions. An opening RT-PCR round employed HTBI primers and preceded a second-round multiplex PCR. TCRdb used MiXCR to reprocess the multiplex PCR reads, holding one entry per CDR3 protein. The sample carries about 660,000 distinct CDR3 sequences, about 40% recorded once. The study enrolled ophthalmopathy donors with moderate-to-severe activity, CAS ≥3, NOSPECS ≥4 and duration under 3 months. From fresh peripheral blood, roughly 10 ml in volume, the PBMCs were obtained.

The sample taken for sequencing was peripheral blood. This TCR came from an adult man with Graves' ophthalmopathy. The chain links TRBV20-1 to TRBJ1-3; D uncertain. This CDR3 reads CSARGVSGNTIYF. CDR3 sequence (DNA): TGCAGTGCTAGGGGCGTCTCTGGAAACACCATATATTTT.